These 9 T cell receptor beta chains originate from one sample sequenced in a study of T cell responses to AZD1222 COVID-19 vaccine. TCRdb's table, derived via immunoSEQ multiplex PCR, lists solely in-frame clones and lacks some. Of 100,000 to 120,000 clones in the sample, around nine tenths are singletons; the top ten hold over 12%. The material sequenced was peripheral blood, taken 28 days after the second AZD1222 dose. These receptors were collected from an adult who received the AZD1222 COVID-19 vaccine.

The rearrangement joins TRBV3-1 (or the pseudogene TRBV3-2) to TRBJ1-5, with TRBD1 matching 9 bases. In germline, CDR1 is LGHDT, CDR2 YNNKEL (reference sequence). V dropped 4 bases and J dropped 6; count of bases not matched to a gene: 7. CDR3 size: 15 residues. CDR3 DNA sequence: TGTGCCAGCAGCCCACGGACAGGGGTTGGTCAGCCCCAGCATTTT. It encodes CASSPRTGVGQPQHF.

The genes are TRBV27 and TRBJ1-6; D gene unclear. The V end was cut by 4 bases, the J end by 9 bases, with 13 bases between. Looked up from germline, CDR1 is MNHEY and CDR2 is SMNVEV (reference sequence). The CDR3 has 14 amino acids. The CDR3 nucleotides are TGTGCCAGCAGTTCGGCAGGTCAGGCTTCACCCCTCCACTTT. It yields the protein CASSSAGQASPLHF.

This chain links TRBV19 with TRBJ1-1, with 7 bases that match TRBD1. CDR3 length: 14 amino acids. The V gene's germline CDR1 is LNHDA and CDR2 SQIVND (reference sequence). V lost 4 bases, J lost 5 bases, and 7 bases stayed unmatched. This chain's CDR3 is CASSNKGARTEAFF. DNA of the CDR3: TGTGCCAGTAGTAATAAGGGGGCAAGGACTGAAGCTTTCTTT.

CDR3 sequence reads: CASSYQAGTDTEAFF. For the CDR3, the DNA is TGTGCCAGCAGTTATCAAGCGGGGACGGACACTGAAGCTTTCTTT. The chain uses TRBV6-5 and TRBJ1-1; the D gene is possibly TRBD1 (5 bases). Per germline, CDR1 MNHEY and CDR2 SVGAGI. V lost 3 bases, J lost 3 bases, and 14 bases lay in between. The CDR3 length is 15 residues.

This clone has only one observation. This sequence joins TRBV7-9 and TRBJ1-4, with D unresolved. CDR1 SEHNR and CDR2 FQNEAQ come from the germline V gene (reference sequence). The CDR3 covers 14 residues. With 5 bases removed from V and 6 bases from J, the gap between germline ends came to 13 bases. The CDR3 spells CASSPIGWDEKLFF. CDR3 DNA: TGTGCCAGCAGCCCCATAGGCTGGGATGAAAAACTGTTTTTT.

The DNA of the CDR3 is TGTGCCAGCAGCTTACTCAAAGGGAAGGGTGAGCAGTTCTTC. Translation gives CASSLLKGKGEQFF. This rearrangement joins TRBV7-9 to TRBJ2-1; unclear D gene. CDR1 and CDR2 (germline): SEHNR, FQNEAQ (reference sequence). V was clipped by 2 bases and J by 9 bases, with 14 bases between them. The length of the CDR3 is 14 residues.

The V call is TRBV12-3 or TRBV12-4, the J call TRBJ2-3; D is uncertain. This CDR3 has 13 residues. V lost 7 bases and J lost 1, with 9 bases in between. CDR3 region: CASNFQGTDTQYF. Written as DNA, the CDR3 is TGTGCCAGCAATTTTCAGGGCACAGATACGCAGTATTTT.

The chain combines TRBV7-2 with TRBJ2-7, with D maybe TRBD1 (5 bases). V was shortened by 2 bases and J by 5 bases, with 10 bases between the two germline ends. Germline V gene lookup returns CDR1 SGHTA and CDR2 FQGNSA. This CDR3 contains 13 residues. The CDR3 DNA sequence: TGTGCCAGCAGCTTACGACAGCTACACGAGCAGTACTTC. Protein sequence: CASSLRQLHEQYF.

This sequence joins TRBV14 and TRBJ1-2, with no clear D. The length of the CDR3 is 13 residues. Looked up from germline, CDR1 is SGHDN and CDR2 is FVKESK. Deletions cut 4 bases from V and 0 bases from J, with 6 bases between. Here the CDR3 reads CASSPGANYGYTF. CDR3 bases: TGTGCCAGCAGCCCCGGGGCTAACTATGGCTACACCTTC.